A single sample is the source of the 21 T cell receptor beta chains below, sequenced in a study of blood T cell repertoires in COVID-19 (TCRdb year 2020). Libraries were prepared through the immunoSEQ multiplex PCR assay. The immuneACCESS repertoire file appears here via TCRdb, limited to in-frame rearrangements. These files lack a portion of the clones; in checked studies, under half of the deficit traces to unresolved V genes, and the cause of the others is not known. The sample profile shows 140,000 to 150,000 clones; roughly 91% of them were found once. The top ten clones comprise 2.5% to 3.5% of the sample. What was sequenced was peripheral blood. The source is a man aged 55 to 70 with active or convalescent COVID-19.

The CDR3 DNA follows: TGTGCCACCAGTGATTTCGGAGGGACAGGGGAGAACTATGGCTACACCTTC. Residues: CATSDFGGTGENYGYTF. The chain links TRBV24-1 to TRBJ1-2; TRBD1 matches 10 bases. J lost 2 bases, V lost 1 base, and 6 bases had no gene match. The CDR3 has 17 amino acids. Germline lookup yields CDR1 KGHDR and CDR2 SFDVKD.

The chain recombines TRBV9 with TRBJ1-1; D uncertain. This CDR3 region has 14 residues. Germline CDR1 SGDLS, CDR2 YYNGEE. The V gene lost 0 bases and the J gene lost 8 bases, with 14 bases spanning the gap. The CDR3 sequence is CASSVAGKVREAFF. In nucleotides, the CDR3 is TGTGCCAGCAGCGTAGCCGGGAAGGTCAGGGAAGCTTTCTTT.

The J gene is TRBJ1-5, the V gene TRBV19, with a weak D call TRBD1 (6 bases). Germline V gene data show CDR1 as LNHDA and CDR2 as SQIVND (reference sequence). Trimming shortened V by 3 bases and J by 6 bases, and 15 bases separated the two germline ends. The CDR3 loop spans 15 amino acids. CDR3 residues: CASSIFEQGGQPQHF. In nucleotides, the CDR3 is TGTGCCAGTAGTATCTTTGAACAGGGCGGTCAGCCCCAGCATTTT.

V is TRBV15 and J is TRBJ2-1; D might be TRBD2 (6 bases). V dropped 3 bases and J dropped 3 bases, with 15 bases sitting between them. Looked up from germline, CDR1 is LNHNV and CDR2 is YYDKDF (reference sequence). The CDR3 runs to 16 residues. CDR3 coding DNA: TGTGCCACCAGCAGGACGGGACTGGTGGGCTACAATGAGCAGTTCTTC. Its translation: CATSRTGLVGYNEQFF.

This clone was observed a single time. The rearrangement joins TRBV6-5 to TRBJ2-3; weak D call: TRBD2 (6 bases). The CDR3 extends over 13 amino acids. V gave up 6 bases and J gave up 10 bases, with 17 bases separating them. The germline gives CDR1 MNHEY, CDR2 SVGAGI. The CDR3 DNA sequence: TGTGCCAGCAGGGAGGGACTTACGTTAGCGCAGTATTTT. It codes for CASREGLTLAQYF.

CDR3 bases: TGTGCCAGCAGTGAACAGGGGTTAGGTAATGAAAAACTGTTTTTT. Amino acids: CASSEQGLGNEKLFF. The chain has TRBV6-1 and TRBJ1-4; weak D call: TRBD1 (6 bases). Germline assignment: CDR1 MNHNS and CDR2 SASEGT. CDR3 length: 15 amino acids. The V gene lost 2 bases and the J gene lost 4 bases, with 11 bases spanning the gap.

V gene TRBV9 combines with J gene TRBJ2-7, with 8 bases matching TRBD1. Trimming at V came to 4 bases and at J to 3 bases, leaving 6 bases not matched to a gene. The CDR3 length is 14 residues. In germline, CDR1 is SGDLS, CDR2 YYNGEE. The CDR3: CASSSGQGHYEQYF. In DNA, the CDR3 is TGTGCCAGCAGCTCTGGACAGGGCCACTACGAGCAGTACTTC.

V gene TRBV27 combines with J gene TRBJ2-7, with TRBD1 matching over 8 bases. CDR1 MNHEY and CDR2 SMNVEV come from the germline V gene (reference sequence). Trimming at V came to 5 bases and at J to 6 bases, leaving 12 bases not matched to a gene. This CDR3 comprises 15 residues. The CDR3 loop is CASSPFRTGMTEQYF. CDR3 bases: TGTGCCAGCAGTCCCTTCCGGACAGGGATGACCGAGCAGTACTTC.

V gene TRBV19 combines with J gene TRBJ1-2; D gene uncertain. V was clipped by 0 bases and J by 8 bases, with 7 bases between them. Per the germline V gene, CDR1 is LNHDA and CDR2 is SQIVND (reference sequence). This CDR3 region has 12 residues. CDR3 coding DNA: TGTGCCAGTAGTATAGATCCGGGAGGCTACACCTTC. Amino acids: CASSIDPGGYTF. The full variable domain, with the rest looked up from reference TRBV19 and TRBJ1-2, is DGGITQSPKYLFRKEGQNVTLSCEQNLNHDAMYWYRQDPGQGLRLIYYSQIVNDFQKGDIAEGYSVSREKKESFPLTVTSAQKNPTAFYLCASSIDPGGYTFGSGTRLTVV.

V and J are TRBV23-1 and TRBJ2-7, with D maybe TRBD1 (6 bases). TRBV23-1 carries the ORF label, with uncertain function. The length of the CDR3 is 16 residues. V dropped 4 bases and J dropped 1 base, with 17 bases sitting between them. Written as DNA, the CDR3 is TGCGCCAGCAGTCCCAACCGGGACACCCTATCCTACGAGCAGTACTTC. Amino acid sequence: CASSPNRDTLSYEQYF.

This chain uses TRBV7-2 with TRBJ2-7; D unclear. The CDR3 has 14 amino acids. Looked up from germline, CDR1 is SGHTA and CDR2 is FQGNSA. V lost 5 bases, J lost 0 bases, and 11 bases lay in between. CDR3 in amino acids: CASSVQYDSYEQYF. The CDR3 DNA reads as TGTGCCAGCAGCGTACAGTACGACTCCTACGAGCAGTACTTC.

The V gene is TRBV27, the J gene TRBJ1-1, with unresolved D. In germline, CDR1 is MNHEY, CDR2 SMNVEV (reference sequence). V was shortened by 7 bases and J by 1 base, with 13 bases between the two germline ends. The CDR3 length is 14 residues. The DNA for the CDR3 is TGTGCCAGCACCACAACCTGGCCGAACACTGAAGCTTTCTTT. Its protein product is CASTTTWPNTEAFF.

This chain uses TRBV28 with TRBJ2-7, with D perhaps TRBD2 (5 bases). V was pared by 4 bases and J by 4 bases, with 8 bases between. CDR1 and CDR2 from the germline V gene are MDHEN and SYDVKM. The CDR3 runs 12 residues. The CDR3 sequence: CASSSPGYEQYF. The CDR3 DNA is TGTGCCAGCAGTTCCCCGGGATACGAGCAGTACTTC.

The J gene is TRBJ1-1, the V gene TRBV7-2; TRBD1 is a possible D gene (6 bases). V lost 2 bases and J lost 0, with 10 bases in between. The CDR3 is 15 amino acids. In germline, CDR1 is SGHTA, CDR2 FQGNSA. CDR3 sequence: CASSLLGQMNTEAFF. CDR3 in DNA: TGTGCCAGCAGCTTACTAGGACAGATGAACACTGAAGCTTTCTTT.

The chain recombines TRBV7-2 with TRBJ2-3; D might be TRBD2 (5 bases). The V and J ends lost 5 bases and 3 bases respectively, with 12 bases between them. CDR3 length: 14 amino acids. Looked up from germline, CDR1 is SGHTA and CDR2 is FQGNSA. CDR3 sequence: CASSRDYRTDTQYF. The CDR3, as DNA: TGTGCCAGCAGCCGGGATTATCGGACAGATACGCAGTATTTT.

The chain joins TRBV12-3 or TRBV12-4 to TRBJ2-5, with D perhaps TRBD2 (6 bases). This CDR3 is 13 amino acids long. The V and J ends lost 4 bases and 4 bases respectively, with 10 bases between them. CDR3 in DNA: TGTGCCAGCAGTTGGAGGGTAGGAGAGACCCAGTACTTC. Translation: CASSWRVGETQYF.

The CDR3 loop reads CASSRWTSGGGTQETQYF. The CDR3 DNA follows: TGCGCCAGCAGCCGATGGACTAGCGGGGGGGGGACGCAAGAGACCCAGTACTTC. The J gene is TRBJ2-5, the V gene TRBV4-3; 15 nucleotides agree with TRBD2. The J segment lost 2 bases and the V segment lost 4 bases, leaving 8 bases of the junction unmatched. The CDR3 runs 18 residues. The germline gives CDR1 LGHNA, CDR2 YSLEER.

The CDR3 DNA follows: TGTGCCAGCAGAGCGGGACAAAACTATGGCTACACCTTC. This encodes CASRAGQNYGYTF. The chain employs TRBV2 and TRBJ1-2; tentatively, D is TRBD1 (6 bases). Germline CDR1 is SNHLY and CDR2 is FYNNEI. The CDR3 contains 13 residues. The V end was cut by 6 bases, the J end by 2 bases, with 10 bases between.

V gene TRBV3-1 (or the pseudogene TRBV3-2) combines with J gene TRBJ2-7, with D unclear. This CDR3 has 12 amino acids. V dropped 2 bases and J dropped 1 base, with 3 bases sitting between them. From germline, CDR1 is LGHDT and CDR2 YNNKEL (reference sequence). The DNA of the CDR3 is TGTGCCAGCAGCCAACTGTCCTACGAGCAGTACTTC. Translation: CASSQLSYEQYF.

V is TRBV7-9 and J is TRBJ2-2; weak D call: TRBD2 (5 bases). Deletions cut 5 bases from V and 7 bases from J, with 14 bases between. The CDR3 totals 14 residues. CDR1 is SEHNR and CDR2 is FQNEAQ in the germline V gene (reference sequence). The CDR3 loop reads CASSTERRGGELFF. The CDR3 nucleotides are TGTGCCAGCAGCACGGAAAGACGGGGCGGGGAGCTGTTTTTT.

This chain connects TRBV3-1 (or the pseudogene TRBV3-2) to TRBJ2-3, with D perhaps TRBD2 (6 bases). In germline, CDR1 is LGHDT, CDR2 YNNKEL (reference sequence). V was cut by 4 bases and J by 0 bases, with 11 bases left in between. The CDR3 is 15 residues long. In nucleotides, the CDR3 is TGTGCCAGCAGCCGGGGACTTCGTAGCACAGATACGCAGTATTTT. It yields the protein CASSRGLRSTDTQYF.